The TCR beta chain under discussion was sequenced for a study of vaccination and CD4 T cells after COVID-19. Study in general: Everyone enrolled got two doses of BNT162b2 or mRNA-1273 vaccine.

Treatment given: approximately 9-day PBMC culture with coronavirus spike peptide pools or control peptides (ViraFEST assay). The CDR3 is 16 residues long. Germline values: CDR1 MNHEY, CDR2 SVGEGT. Comments on this clonotype: Its antigen remains unidentified. At one boundary the junction diverges from the germline segment, which might be a read error.

Once obtained from cultured CD4+ T cells, the DNA was sequenced using the Oncomine TCR Beta short-read assay. One entry per CDR3 protein, called by TCRdb with MiXCR from the PCR reads. The data hold about 17,000 distinct CDR3 sequences, with around half observed a single time. The sequence came from a human donor who had recovered from COVID-19. The genes are TRBV6-2 or TRBV6-3 and TRBJ2-5; 12 bases are shared with TRBD2. Here the sequenced sample was CD4+ T cells from blood, cultured in vitro, taken before SARS-CoV-2 vaccination. This CDR3 is CASSRGLAGNQETQCF. Written as DNA, the CDR3 is TGTGCCAGCAGCAGGGGACTAGCGGGTAACCAAGAGACCCAGTGCTTC.